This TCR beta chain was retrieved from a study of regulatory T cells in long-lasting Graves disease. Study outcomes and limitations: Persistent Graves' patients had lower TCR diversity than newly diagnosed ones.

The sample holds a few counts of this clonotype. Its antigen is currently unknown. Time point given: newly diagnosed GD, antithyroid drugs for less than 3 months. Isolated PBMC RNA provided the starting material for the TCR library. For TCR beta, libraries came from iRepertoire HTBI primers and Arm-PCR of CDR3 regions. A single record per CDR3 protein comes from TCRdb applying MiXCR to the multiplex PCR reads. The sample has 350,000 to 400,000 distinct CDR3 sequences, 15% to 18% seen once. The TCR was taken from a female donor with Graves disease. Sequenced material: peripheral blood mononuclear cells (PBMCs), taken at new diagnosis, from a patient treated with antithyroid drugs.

The CDR3 loop is CASSRGTGAAETQYF. The CDR3 bases are TGTGCCAGTAGTCGCGGGACAGGGGCCGCGGAGACCCAGTACTTC. J is TRBJ2-5 and V is TRBV19, with TRBD1 matching over 10 bases. V was clipped by 5 bases and J by 5 bases; unmatched bases: 8. The CDR3 has 15 amino acids. The germline CDR1 and CDR2 sequences are LNHDA and SQIVND (reference sequence).